Given below is one TCR beta chain in context. Donors were grouped by their self-reported clinical history. These data belong to a study of blood T cell repertoires in COVID-19. Study overall: Italy, Spain and the United States were the sources of the convalescent and acute COVID-19 samples. Sources were T cells, B-cell-depleted T cells, or PBMCs; the material itself was cDNA or gDNA.

In the study's own analysis: The authors estimated nucleated cell counts from reference gene primer amplification. Assay used: immunoSEQ multiplex PCR; TCRdb lists only in-frame clones, some missing. The V and J calls and the clone size are those of that table, but D and trimming were determined from the DNA. The profile shows about 250,000 clones, 85% to 90% of them singletons. Input material: PBMCs or T cells enriched from blood (not recorded which). The clonotype was recovered from a woman in her 30s with acute COVID-19.

The CDR3 spells CASSPPPGFGYTF. Written as DNA, the CDR3 is TGTGCCAGCAGCCCTCCGCCGGGATTCGGCTACACCTTC. The rearrangement links TRBV12-3 or TRBV12-4 to TRBJ1-2; D is undetermined. Between the trimmed V and J ends, which lost 6 bases and 8 bases, there was a span of 16 bases. The CDR3 is 13 amino acids.